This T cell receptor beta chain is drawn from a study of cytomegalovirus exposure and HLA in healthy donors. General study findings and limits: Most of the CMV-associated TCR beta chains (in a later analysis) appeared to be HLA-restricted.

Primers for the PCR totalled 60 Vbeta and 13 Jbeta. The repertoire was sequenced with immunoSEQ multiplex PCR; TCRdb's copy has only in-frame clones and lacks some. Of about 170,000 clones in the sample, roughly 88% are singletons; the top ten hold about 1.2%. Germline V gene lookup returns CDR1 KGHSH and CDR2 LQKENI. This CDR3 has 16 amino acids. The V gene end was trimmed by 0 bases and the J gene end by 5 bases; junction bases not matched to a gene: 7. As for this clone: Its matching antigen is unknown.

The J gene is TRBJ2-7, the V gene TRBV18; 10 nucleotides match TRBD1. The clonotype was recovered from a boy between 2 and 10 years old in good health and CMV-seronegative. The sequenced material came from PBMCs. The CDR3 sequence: CASSPPGGQGRNEQYF. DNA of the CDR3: TGTGCCAGCTCACCACCGGGGGGACAGGGGAGGAACGAGCAGTACTTC.